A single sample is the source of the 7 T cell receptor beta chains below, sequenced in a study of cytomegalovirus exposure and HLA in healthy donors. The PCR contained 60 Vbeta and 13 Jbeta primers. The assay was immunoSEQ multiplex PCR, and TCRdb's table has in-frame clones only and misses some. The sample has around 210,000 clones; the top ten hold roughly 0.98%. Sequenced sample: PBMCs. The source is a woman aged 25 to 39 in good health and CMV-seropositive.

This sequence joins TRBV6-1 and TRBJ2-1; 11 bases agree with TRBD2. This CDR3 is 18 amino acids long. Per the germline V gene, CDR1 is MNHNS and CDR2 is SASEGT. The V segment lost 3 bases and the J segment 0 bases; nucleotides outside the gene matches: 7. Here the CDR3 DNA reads TGTGCCAGCAGTGATTATCTAGCGGGGGGCCTCTCCTACAATGAGCAGTTCTTC. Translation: CASSDYLAGGLSYNEQFF.

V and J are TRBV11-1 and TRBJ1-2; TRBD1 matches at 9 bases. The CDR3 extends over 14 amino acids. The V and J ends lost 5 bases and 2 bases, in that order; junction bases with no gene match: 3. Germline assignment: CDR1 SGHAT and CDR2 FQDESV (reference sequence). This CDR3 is CASSAGTGNYGYTF. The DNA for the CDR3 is TGTGCCAGCAGCGCCGGGACAGGGAACTATGGCTACACCTTC.

The CDR3 sequence is CASSHRDRVTGANVLTF. CDR3 coding DNA: TGTGCCAGCAGCCACCGGGACAGGGTTACTGGGGCCAACGTCCTGACTTTC. The chain joins TRBV7-9 to TRBJ2-6; 9 nucleotides align to TRBD1. CDR3 size: 17 residues. J lost 2 bases, V lost 5 bases, and 7 bases had no gene match. CDR1 SEHNR and CDR2 FQNEAQ come from the germline V gene (reference sequence).

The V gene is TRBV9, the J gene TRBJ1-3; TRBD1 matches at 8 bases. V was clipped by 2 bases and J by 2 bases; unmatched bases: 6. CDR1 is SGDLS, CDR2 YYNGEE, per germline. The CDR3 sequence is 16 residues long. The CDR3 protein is CASSVMTGAPGNTIYF. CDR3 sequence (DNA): TGTGCCAGCAGCGTTATGACAGGGGCTCCTGGAAACACCATATATTTT.

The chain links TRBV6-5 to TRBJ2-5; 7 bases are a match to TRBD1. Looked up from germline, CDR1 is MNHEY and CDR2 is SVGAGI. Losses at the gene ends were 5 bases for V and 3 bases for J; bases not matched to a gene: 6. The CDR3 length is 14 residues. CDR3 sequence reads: CASSPLGTEETQYF. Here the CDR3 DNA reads TGTGCCAGCAGTCCCCTAGGGACAGAAGAGACCCAGTACTTC.

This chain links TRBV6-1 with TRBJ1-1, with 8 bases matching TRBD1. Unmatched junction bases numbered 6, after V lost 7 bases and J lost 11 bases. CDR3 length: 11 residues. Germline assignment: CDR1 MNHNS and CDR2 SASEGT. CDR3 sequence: CASTWDRRAFF. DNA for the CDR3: TGTGCCAGCACTTGGGACAGGAGGGCTTTCTTT.

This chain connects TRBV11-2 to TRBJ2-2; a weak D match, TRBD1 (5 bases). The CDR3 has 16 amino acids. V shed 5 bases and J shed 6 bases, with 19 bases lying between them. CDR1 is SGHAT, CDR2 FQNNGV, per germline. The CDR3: CASSPLGAPSAGELFF. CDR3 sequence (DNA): TGTGCCAGCAGCCCCCTTGGGGCCCCCTCCGCCGGGGAGCTGTTTTTT.